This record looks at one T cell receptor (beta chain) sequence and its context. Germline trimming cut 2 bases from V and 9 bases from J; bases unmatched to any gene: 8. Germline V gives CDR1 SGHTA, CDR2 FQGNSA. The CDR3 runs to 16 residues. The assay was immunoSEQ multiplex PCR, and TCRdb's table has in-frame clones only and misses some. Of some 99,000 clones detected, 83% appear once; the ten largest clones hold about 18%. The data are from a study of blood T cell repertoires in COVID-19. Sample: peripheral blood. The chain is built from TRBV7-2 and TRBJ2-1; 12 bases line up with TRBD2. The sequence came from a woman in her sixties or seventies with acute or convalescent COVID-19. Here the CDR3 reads CASSLSSSGGAGEQFF. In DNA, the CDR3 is TGTGCCAGCAGCTTAAGTTCTAGCGGGGGGGCCGGTGAGCAGTTCTTC.